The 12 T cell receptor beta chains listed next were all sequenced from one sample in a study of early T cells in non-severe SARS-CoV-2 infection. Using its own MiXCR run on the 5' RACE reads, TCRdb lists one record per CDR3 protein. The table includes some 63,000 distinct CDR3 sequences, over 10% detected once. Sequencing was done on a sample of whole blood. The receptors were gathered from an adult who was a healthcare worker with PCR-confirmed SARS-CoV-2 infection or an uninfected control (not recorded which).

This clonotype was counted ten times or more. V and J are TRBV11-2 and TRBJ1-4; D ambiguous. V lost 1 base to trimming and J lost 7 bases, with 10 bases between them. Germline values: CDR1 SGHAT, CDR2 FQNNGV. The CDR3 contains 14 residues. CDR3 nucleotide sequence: TGTGCCAGCAGCTTAGTCCGGGGTACTGAAAAACTGTTTTTT. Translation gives CASSLVRGTEKLFF.

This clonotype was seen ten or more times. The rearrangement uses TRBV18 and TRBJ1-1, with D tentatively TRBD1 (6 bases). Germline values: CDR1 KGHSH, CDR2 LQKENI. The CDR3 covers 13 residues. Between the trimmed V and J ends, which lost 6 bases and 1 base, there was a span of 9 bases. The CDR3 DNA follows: TGTGCCAGCTCGGTGGGACAGAACACTGAAGCTTTCTTT. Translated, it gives CASSVGQNTEAFF.

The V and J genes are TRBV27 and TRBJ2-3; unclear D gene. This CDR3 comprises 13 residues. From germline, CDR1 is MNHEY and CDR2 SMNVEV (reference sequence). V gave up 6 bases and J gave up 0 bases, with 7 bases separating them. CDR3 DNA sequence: TGTGCCAGCAGGAGAAGTAGCACAGATACGCAGTATTTT. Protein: CASRRSSTDTQYF.

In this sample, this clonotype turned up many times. DNA for the CDR3: TGCAGTGCTAGCCCGGGCCCTCCGGGCGAGCAGTACTTC. Translation: CSASPGPPGEQYF. This sequence joins TRBV20-1 and TRBJ2-7; unclear D gene. This CDR3 is built from 13 residues. V was clipped by 3 bases and J by 6 bases, with 15 bases between them. CDR1 and CDR2 (germline): DFQATT, SNEGSKA (reference sequence).

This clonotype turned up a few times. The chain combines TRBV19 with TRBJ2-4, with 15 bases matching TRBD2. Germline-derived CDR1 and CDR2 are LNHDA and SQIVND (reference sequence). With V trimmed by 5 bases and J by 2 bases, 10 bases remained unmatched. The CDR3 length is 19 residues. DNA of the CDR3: TGTGCCAGTAGTTCCAGGACTAGCGGGGGGGCCAGGACCAAAAACATTCAGTACTTC. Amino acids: CASSSRTSGGARTKNIQYF.

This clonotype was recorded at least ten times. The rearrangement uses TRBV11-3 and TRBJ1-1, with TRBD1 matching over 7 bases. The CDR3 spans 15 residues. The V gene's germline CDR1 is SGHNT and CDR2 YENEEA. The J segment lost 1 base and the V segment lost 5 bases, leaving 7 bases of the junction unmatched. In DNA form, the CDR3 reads TGTGCCAGCAGCCAAGCGGGACAGAAGAACACTGAAGCTTTCTTT. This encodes CASSQAGQKNTEAFF.

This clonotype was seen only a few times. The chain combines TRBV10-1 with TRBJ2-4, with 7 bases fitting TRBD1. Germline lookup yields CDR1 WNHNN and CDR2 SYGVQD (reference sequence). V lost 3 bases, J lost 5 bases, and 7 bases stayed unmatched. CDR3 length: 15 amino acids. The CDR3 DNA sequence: TGCGCCAGCAGTGACCCCACGACAGGGCAAAACATTCAGTACTTC. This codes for CASSDPTTGQNIQYF.

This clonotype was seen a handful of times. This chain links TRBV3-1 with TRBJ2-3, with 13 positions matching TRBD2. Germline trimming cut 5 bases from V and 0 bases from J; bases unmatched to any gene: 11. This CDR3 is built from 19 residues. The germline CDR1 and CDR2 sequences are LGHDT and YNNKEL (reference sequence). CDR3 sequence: CASSMTSGGPMSSTDTQYF. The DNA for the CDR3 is TGTGCCAGCAGCATGACTAGCGGGGGGCCTATGTCTAGCACAGATACGCAGTATTTT.

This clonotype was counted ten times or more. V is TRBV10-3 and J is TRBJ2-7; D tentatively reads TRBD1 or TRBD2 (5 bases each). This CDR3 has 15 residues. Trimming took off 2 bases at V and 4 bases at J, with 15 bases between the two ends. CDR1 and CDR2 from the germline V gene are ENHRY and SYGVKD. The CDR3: CAISEGTAARYEQYF. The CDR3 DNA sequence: TGTGCCATCAGTGAGGGGACGGCTGCCCGATACGAGCAGTACTTC.

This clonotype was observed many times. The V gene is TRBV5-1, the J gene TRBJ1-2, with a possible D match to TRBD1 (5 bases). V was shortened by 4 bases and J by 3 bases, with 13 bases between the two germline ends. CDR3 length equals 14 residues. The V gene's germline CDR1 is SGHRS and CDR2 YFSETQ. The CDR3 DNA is TGCGCCAGCAGCCCCGTGGAAGGGGACTATGGCTACACCTTC. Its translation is CASSPVEGDYGYTF.

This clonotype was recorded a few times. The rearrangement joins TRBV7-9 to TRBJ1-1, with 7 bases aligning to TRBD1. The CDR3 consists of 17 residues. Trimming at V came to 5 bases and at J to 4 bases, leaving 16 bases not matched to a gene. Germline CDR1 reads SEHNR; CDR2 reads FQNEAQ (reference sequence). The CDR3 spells CASSTKVGERGPTEAFF. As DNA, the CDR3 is TGTGCCAGCAGCACCAAGGTGGGGGAGAGGGGGCCCACTGAAGCTTTCTTT.

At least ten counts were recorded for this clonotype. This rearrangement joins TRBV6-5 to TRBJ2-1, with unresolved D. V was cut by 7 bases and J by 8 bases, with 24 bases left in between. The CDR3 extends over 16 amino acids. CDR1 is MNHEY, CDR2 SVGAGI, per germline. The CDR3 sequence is CASIQSGSLGTDEQFF. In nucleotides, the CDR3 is TGTGCCAGCATTCAATCAGGTAGTTTGGGTACCGATGAGCAGTTCTTC.